This passage covers 18 T cell receptor beta chains from one sample sequenced in a study of T cells in Graves' hyperthyroidism and ophthalmopathy. RNA transcripts provided the source from which TCR beta CDR3 regions were amplified. TCR CDR3 underwent first-round RT-PCR with the HTBI primer set. One entry per CDR3 protein results from TCRdb running MiXCR on the multiplex PCR reads. The data hold some 600,000 distinct CDR3 sequences, with roughly 14% observed a single time. Material for sequencing was blood. Every receptor here comes from a woman younger than 45 with Graves' hyperthyroidism that later progressed to Graves' ophthalmopathy.

Worth noting for this clonotype: Since a much larger clone is just one base distant, this may be a read error. V and J are TRBV6-1 and TRBJ1-1; tentatively, D is TRBD1 (5 bases). With 6 bases removed from V and 4 bases from J, the gap between germline ends came to 18 bases. Germline V lookup: CDR1 MNHNS, CDR2 SASEGT. The length of the CDR3 is 15 residues. The CDR3 is CASRPGATSGTEAFF. CDR3 sequence (DNA): TGTGCCAGCAGACCCGGGGCAACGTCGGGCACTGAAGCTTTCTTT.

As regards this clonotype: It may be a read error: a sequence one base away is much more abundant. The DNA is omitted, as the CDR3 cannot be located on it reliably, and the CDR3 follows TCRdb's listing. This rearrangement joins TRBV5-1 to TRBJ1-2; the D call in the table, TRBD1, was not verified against the DNA. The germline CDR1 and CDR2 sequences are SGHRS and YFSETQ. Both ends counted, the CDR3 spans 14 residues. The CDR3 loop is CASSWGQGTGGDTF.

This clonotype was counted a few times. V gene TRBV30 combines with J gene TRBJ2-7; 10 bases map to TRBD2. V dropped 1 base and J dropped 1; count of bases not matched to a gene: 4. The CDR3 extends over 15 amino acids. Germline V gene lookup returns CDR1 GTSNPN and CDR2 SVGIG (reference sequence). As DNA, the CDR3 is TGTGCCTGGAGTGACTGGACTAGCGGATCCTACGAGCAGTACTTC. Encoded protein: CAWSDWTSGSYEQYF.

The chain has TRBV11-3 and TRBJ2-3; no firm D call. Trimming cost V 4 bases and J 2 bases, with 13 bases left between them. The CDR3 runs to 15 residues. Germline assignment: CDR1 SGHNT and CDR2 YENEEA. The CDR3: CASSWLRQYTDTQYF. The CDR3 bases are TGTGCCAGCAGCTGGCTTAGGCAGTACACAGATACGCAGTATTTT.

The rearrangement joins TRBV29-1 to TRBJ2-3; tentative D call: TRBD1 (5 bases). The germline V gene encodes CDR1 SQVTM and CDR2 ANQGSEA. CDR3 length: 13 amino acids. Trimming left V 6 bases short and J 5 bases short, with 15 bases between. The DNA of the CDR3 is TGCAGCGTCCGGACGCAAGGGGTAGATACGCAGTATTTT. The encoded protein is CSVRTQGVDTQYF.

The chain employs TRBV5-4 and TRBJ2-5; TRBD2 matches at 10 bases. V shed 0 bases, J shed 1 base, and the junction held 3 bases outside the gene matches. Germline CDR1 and CDR2: SGHNT and YYREEE (reference sequence). This CDR3 region has 16 residues. CDR3 sequence: CASSLGASGGQETQYF. CDR3 nucleotides: TGTGCCAGCAGCTTGGGGGCTAGCGGGGGCCAAGAGACCCAGTACTTC.

This clonotype showed up many times. The chain carries TRBV4-3 and TRBJ2-3; perhaps TRBD2 as D (5 bases). Trimming stripped 0 bases from V and 0 bases from J, with 7 bases between. The germline V gene encodes CDR1 LGHNA and CDR2 YSLEER. The CDR3 is 15 amino acids. The CDR3: CASSQEEDSTDTQYF. The CDR3 DNA follows: TGCGCCAGCAGCCAAGAGGAGGACAGCACAGATACGCAGTATTTT.

This clonotype was observed many times. The chain links TRBV6-2 or TRBV6-3 to TRBJ2-3, with 10 bases fitting TRBD2. This CDR3 is 16 amino acids long. V dropped 6 bases and J dropped 1; count of bases not matched to a gene: 7. CDR1 is MNHEY and CDR2 is SVGEGT in the germline V gene. As DNA, the CDR3 is TGTGCCAGCAGATCCGGACTAGCGGCTGGCACAGATACGCAGTATTTT. Its translation: CASRSGLAAGTDTQYF.

In this sample, this clonotype turned up many times. The V and J genes are TRBV12-3 or TRBV12-4 and TRBJ2-3; 7 bases are shared with TRBD2. Trimming cost V 8 bases and J 8 bases; bases outside gene matches: 10. This CDR3 comprises 13 residues. As DNA, the CDR3 is TGTGCCAGCTCCAGGGAGGGTGGGGGTACGCAGTATTTT. Its protein product is CASSREGGGTQYF.

In the case of this clonotype: The junction departs from germline at one end; a sequencing error may be responsible. The rearrangement links TRBV7-9 to TRBJ2-5, with D perhaps matching TRBD2 (6 bases). Germline V gives CDR1 SEHNR, CDR2 FQNEAQ (reference sequence). The CDR3 runs to 12 residues. The CDR3 bases are TGTGCCAGCAGCTTATTGCTGGGCGCGGGGAACTTC. Amino acid sequence: CASSLLLGAGNF.

The chain uses TRBV20-1 and TRBJ2-7; no definite D call. Trimming stripped 5 bases from V and 5 bases from J, with 16 bases between. The germline V gene encodes CDR1 DFQATT and CDR2 SNEGSKA (reference sequence). There are 13 residues in the CDR3. DNA of the CDR3: TGCAGTGCTCCGGGTTCTATGCAAGACGAGCAGTACTTC. Amino acid sequence: CSAPGSMQDEQYF.

This clonotype was counted between two and nine times. The rearrangement uses TRBV20-1 and TRBJ2-7, with D hard to call. Germline V gene sequence: CDR1 DFQATT, CDR2 SNEGSKA (reference sequence). Deletions cut 3 bases from V and 1 base from J, with 7 bases between. The CDR3 totals 12 residues. In DNA form, the CDR3 reads TGCAGTGCTAGTCTGGGGTCCTACGAGCAGTACTTC. Protein sequence: CSASLGSYEQYF.

The V call is TRBV7-8, the J call TRBJ2-1, with 7 bases aligning to TRBD2. CDR3 length: 18 residues. J was trimmed by 6 bases and V by 3 bases; bases with no gene match: 17. CDR1 SGHVS and CDR2 FQNEAQ come from the germline V gene. In nucleotides, the CDR3 is TGTGCCAGCAGCTTCCAGCGGGACCGCCCCTACTGGAGCAATGAGCAGTTCTTC. This codes for CASSFQRDRPYWSNEQFF.

This clonotype has a count of ten or more. The chain combines TRBV30 with TRBJ2-3, with 8 bases aligning to TRBD1. CDR1 and CDR2 from the germline V gene are GTSNPN and SVGIG (reference sequence). There are 14 residues in the CDR3. Trimming removed 0 bases from V and 5 bases from J; junction bases left unmatched: 4. CDR3 in DNA: TGTGCCTGGAGTGTACCCAGGGGGCAAGATACGCAGTATTTT. Protein sequence: CAWSVPRGQDTQYF.

The J gene is TRBJ1-1, the V gene TRBV7-9; 7 bases map to TRBD1. Germline V lookup: CDR1 SEHNR, CDR2 FQNEAQ (reference sequence). With V trimmed by 2 bases and J by 5 bases, 11 bases remained unmatched. The CDR3 covers 16 residues. CDR3: CASSLKGAQRDTEAFF. The DNA of the CDR3 is TGTGCCAGCAGCTTAAAGGGGGCACAGAGGGATACTGAAGCTTTCTTT.

The chain joins TRBV27 to TRBJ2-7, with D possibly TRBD2 on 6 matching bases. The germline gives CDR1 MNHEY, CDR2 SMNVEV (reference sequence). Trimming removed 3 bases at V and 5 bases at J, with 11 bases between. CDR3 length: 13 residues. Here the CDR3 reads CASSLGSGHEQYF. DNA for the CDR3: TGTGCCAGCAGTTTGGGTAGCGGACACGAGCAGTACTTC.

The table lists this clonotype with many counts. V usage is TRBV28 and J usage is TRBJ1-1, with D perhaps TRBD1 (5 bases). The V and J ends lost 7 bases and 0 bases respectively, with 9 bases between them. CDR1 is MDHEN and CDR2 is SYDVKM in the germline V gene. The CDR3 loop spans 13 amino acids. The CDR3 loop is CASTNRLNTEAFF. The CDR3 region has the DNA TGTGCCAGCACCAACAGGTTGAACACTGAAGCTTTCTTT.

The genes are TRBV3-1 and TRBJ2-5; 7 nucleotides match TRBD1. The germline V gene has CDR1 LGHDT and CDR2 YNNKEL (reference sequence). CDR3 length equals 15 residues. J was trimmed by 5 bases and V by 1 base; bases with no gene match: 7. CDR3 bases: TGTGCCAGCAGCCAAGGGATAGGGGGCAAGGAGACCCAGTACTTC. This gives the protein CASSQGIGGKETQYF.